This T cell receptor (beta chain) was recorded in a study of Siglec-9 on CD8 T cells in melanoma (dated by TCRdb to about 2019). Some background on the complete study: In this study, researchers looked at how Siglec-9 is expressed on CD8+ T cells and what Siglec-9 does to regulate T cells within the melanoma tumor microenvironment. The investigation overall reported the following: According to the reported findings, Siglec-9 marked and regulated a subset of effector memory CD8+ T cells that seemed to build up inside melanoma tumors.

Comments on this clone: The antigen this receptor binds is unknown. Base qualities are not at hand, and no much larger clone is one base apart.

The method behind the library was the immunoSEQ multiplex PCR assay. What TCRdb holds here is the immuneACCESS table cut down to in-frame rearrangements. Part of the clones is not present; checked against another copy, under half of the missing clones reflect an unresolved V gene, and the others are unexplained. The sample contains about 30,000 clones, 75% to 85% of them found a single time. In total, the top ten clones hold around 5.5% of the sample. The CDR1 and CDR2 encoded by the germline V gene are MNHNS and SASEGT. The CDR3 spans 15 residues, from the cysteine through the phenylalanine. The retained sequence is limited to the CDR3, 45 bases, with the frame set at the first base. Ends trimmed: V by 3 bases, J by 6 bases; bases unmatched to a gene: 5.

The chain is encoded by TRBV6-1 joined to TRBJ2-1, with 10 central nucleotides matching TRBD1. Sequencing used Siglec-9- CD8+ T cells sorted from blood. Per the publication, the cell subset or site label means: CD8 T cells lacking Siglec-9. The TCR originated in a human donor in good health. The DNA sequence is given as TGTGCCAGCAGTGAGGACAGGGGGGGGCCCAATGAGCAGTTCTTC. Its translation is CASSEDRGGPNEQFF.